This paragraph reports one TCR beta chain. The clone's antigen remains unknown. Base-call qualities are not available, and no considerably larger clone is one nucleotide away. In total, just over 650 healthy bone marrow donors made up the cohort. At the time of sampling, every cohort member was nominally healthy, though immune exposures that went unrecorded were likely present. The donor tested CMV seronegative, placing the donor among the 300 to 450 seronegative members of the cohort. A peripheral blood sample was collected from each donor, and TCR beta sequencing was performed on peripheral blood mononuclear cells. Genomic DNA extraction from the blood cell samples was performed with the Qiagen DNeasy Blood Extraction Kit. The data belong to a study of cytomegalovirus exposure and HLA in healthy donors (dated by TCRdb to about 2017). Describing the broader study: In an earlier analysis of roughly 500 of the donors, 250 to 350 Gb of sequence data and roughly 100 million unique TCR beta sequences from roughly 200 million T cells were reported. An early release covering approximately 600 HLA-typed donors comprised about 310 gigabases of sequencing data and around 85 million unique TCR sequences. Among the roughly 400 genotyped donors, around 81% belonged to the genetic ancestry cluster associated with self-reported Caucasian donors. The study aimed to test whether cataloging public T cell receptors could reveal signatures of past pathogen exposure. The study profiled the T cell repertoires of 500 to 800 subjects by immunosequencing and related them to cytomegalovirus serostatus. A separate validation cohort of 90 to 150 different subjects was used in addition to the 666-subject first cohort. To predict cytomegalovirus infection status, the study combined high-throughput TCR immunosequencing, statistical association of individual TCRs with disease status, and machine learning. In a later analysis, previously published TCR beta repertoires from 500 to 750 donors were re-analyzed and high-resolution HLA genotyping was added so that TCR occurrence patterns could be studied. The later analysis used no new phenotypic data to find candidate immune exposures, relying instead on TCR beta sequences and their occurrence across donors. An earlier analysis of approximately 630 of the donors applied high-throughput TCR beta sequencing to assess whether each TCR beta V gene segment acted as functional or pseudogenic. Donor age, sex, ethnicity and CMV serostatus were compiled together with the repertoire data. A later genetic analysis used genome-wide SNP genotypes for 398 of the 666 donors, treating that subset as a discovery cohort. All discovery cohort repertoires had been generated using a single sequencing platform. HLA typing included class I and class II loci at four-digit resolution. Typing coverage differed by locus: A, B, C, DRB1 and DQB1 were typed in roughly 620-630 donors, DQA1 in 500 to 550, DPA1 in approximately 600, and DPB1 in 400 to 490. Roughly five DR-DQ haplotypes were treated as single units for association and clustering because of strong linkage in the cohort. On average, around 240,000 unique TCR beta nucleotide sequences were sequenced per donor among a few hundred genotyped donors of the cohort, with roughly 19% of those sequences being non-productive.

What the authors observed across the whole study: A later analysis reported that several top co-occurrence clusters appeared linked to parvovirus B19, influenza, CMV and Epstein-Barr virus. A further reported finding was that TCR beta sequences accurately predicted the HLA-A and HLA-B alleles for most subjects in the first cohort. A later analysis found that HLA-associated TCR beta chains were more clonally expanded and had lower generation probabilities than equally common non-associated chains. Because some donors lacked HLA typing at each locus, the association tests relied only on the typed subset. A later genetic analysis reported fewer N-insertions in productive TCRs among donors in an Asian-associated ancestry cluster than the roughly 670-donor mean. A later analysis found that most CMV-associated TCR beta chains appeared HLA-restricted, with HLA associations seemingly driven largely by CMV exposure. A later analysis found that TCR association rates varied across HLA loci, with DRB1 alleles showing the most associated TCRs and HLA-C alleles the fewest. A later genetic analysis associated a missense DCLRE1C variant with V-gene and J-gene trimming of TCR beta chains, and an independent cohort replicated the association. This cohort had only TCR beta chains sequenced, and the lack of alpha or paired-chain data limited which features could be detected. The 87-base-pair reads could not distinguish some IMGT-functional V segments, including TRBV6-2 and TRBV6-3, so those segments were excluded. The classifier was reported to diagnose cytomegalovirus status with high specificity and sensitivity in both the original cohort and the validation cohort. Because counts were too low, more than 15 rarely observed V segments, including chromosome 9 orphons, were left out of the earlier analysis of 587 of the donors. A cluster of highly shared sequence variants was judged likely to represent a technical artifact of the sequencing pipeline. A total of about 180 TCR beta chains were listed by the study as associated with cytomegalovirus. Presence/absence analyses assumed roughly uniform sequencing depth across donors, an assumption that may not hold. At a false discovery rate of 0.05, a later analysis linked 16,951 TCR beta sequences to specific HLA alleles. Linkage disequilibrium might explain the correlated functional status among segregating V segments, but an unknown experimental factor could not be ruled out. Strong co-occurrence of HLA alleles, especially DR and DQ, made assigning TCR associations to individual alleles difficult. In an earlier analysis of some 550 of the donors, most TCR beta V segments were observed in productive rearrangements about 87% or about 30% of the time, broadly matching IMGT annotations. In vitro tests confirmed that three of the cytomegalovirus-associated TCR beta chains recognize cytomegalovirus antigens. Immune exposure information for the cohort was limited to CMV serostatus. Most TCR sequences were seen in very few donors, while some public TCRs were found in many individuals. The authors suggested that the approach could potentially be generalized to other disease states and immunological phenotypes.

Library creation used the immunoSEQ multiplex PCR assay. A mixture of 60 forward primers for TCR Vbeta segments and 13 reverse primers for TCR Jbeta segments was used in the multiplex PCR. Amplification of the CDR3 region of rearranged TCR beta genes was performed with a multiplex PCR assay on genomic DNA. The amplified TCR beta libraries were sequenced on the Illumina HiSeq System as 87-base-pair reads. On the authors' methods: A later analysis counted tens of millions of unique TCR beta chains across the 640 or so repertoires, and 10 million to 12 million of these chains were shared by at least two donors. Raw reads were error-corrected and collapsed into unique sequences by a nearest-neighbor algorithm in which closely related sequences were merged to remove PCR and sequencing errors. V, D and J gene segments were assigned by aligning CDR3 sequences to IMGT reference sequences. For a sequence to be retained, a match of at least six nucleotides was required to both a V gene segment and a J gene segment. Rearrangements were called productive when the CDR3 lacked stop codons and stayed in frame with V and J; all others were non-productive. Following IMGT convention, CDR3 was defined as the stretch from the second conserved V-encoded cysteine to the conserved J-encoded phenylalanine. The earlier analysis of approximately 590 of the donors excluded any sequence lacking an unambiguous match to a single V gene segment. In an earlier analysis of about 590 of the donors, a V segment was called functional when productive rearrangements were above 56.7%, and segregating when the standard deviation between donors exceeded 5%. To diagnose cytomegalovirus status from the catalog of TCR beta chain sequences, a statistical classification framework was built. In a later analysis, TCR nucleotide sequences were compared against IMGT/GENE-DB human TR gene sequences so that V and J genes could be assigned. A later analysis assigned CDR3 sequences and most-parsimonious VDJ recombination scenarios with the TCRdist pipeline. In a later analysis, every TCR beta chain was defined by the combination of its CDR3 amino acid sequence and its V-gene family, and reads without a unique V-gene family were dropped. A later analysis removed nearly 600 highly shared, low-generation-probability nucleotide sequences to deal with suspected cross-contamination and a sequencing artifact. For each public chain, a later analysis derived a clonal expansion index from normalized ranks of inferred template counts within each repertoire. In a later analysis, generation probabilities were computed using a VDJ recombination model fitted to out-of-frame rearrangements, and the results were checked against IGoR. In a later analysis, TCR-TCR, TCR-HLA and TCR-CMV co-occurrence was scored with hypergeometric tests, and a repertoire-size bias correction was applied to TCR pairs. In a later analysis, false discovery rates were estimated by permuting HLA or CMV assignments 20 times. In a later analysis, co-occurring TCRs were grouped using DBSCAN, and TCRdist sequence similarity was added for clustering within HLA-allele-positive subsets. Repertoires with fewer than 30,000 or more than 120,000 public chains were left out of co-occurrence clustering, as were five repertoires with anomalous nucleotide sharing. The clones in this table, taken by TCRdb from immuneACCESS, are in-frame only. Not every clone is retained; where verified, under half of the shortfall comes from an unresolved V gene, and the cause of the rest is unknown. V and J calls and clone size are as listed in that table; D and trimming were resolved from the DNA. The sample data list about 190,000 clones, and under 85% of these were observed just once. The biggest ten clones account for around 1.6% of the sample.

Including cysteine and phenylalanine, the CDR3 has 13 amino acids. The entry retains the CDR3 DNA only, 39 bases that are in frame from base 1. V is clipped by 5 bases and J by 2 bases, and the sequence between their germline boundaries is 10 bases long. Based on the germline V gene, the CDR1 and CDR2 sequences are SGHTA and FQGTGA. The chain couples TRBV7-3 to TRBJ2-7; matching of 5 bases hints at TRBD1 as the D gene. The TCR was taken from a woman under 30 in good health and CMV-seronegative. The sequenced sample consisted of PBMCs. The CDR3 corresponds to CASSQGSAYEQYF. The DNA reads TGTGCCAGCAGCCAGGGAAGCGCCTACGAGCAGTACTTC.